Listed below are T cell receptor beta chains from one sample, sequenced in a study of glioma-infiltrating T cells after dendritic cell vaccination. Generated by immunoSEQ multiplex PCR, the TCRdb table keeps only in-frame clones and is missing some. The repertoire includes 85,000 or so clones, less than 85% of them detected once, and 8.5% sits in the top ten. The sample here was blood, taken after dendritic cell vaccination. These receptors originate from a human donor with glioblastoma. Each CDR3 is given with its conserved first and last residue. Each record gives: D gene, J gene, V gene, clone size, CDR3 DNA, CDR3 protein. A D gene is named only where the DNA matches it firmly. Only part of the rows carry a size: once, few, many, or a class if the clone is expanded.

TRBD2 TRBJ2-1 TRBV9 . TGTGCCAGCAGCAGCAGCGGGAGTGTCTTCAATGAGCAGTTCTTC CASSSSGSVFNEQFF
. TRBJ1-3 TRBV7-8 . TGTGCCAGCAGCTCTTCAGACAGCTCTGGAAACACCATATATTTT CASSSSDSSGNTIYF
TRBD1 TRBJ1-3 TRBV4-1 once TGCGCCAGCAGACACGGACAGGGGGGTTACTCTGGAAACACCATATATTTT CASRHGQGGYSGNTIYF
. TRBJ1-3 TRBV19 few TGTGCCAGTAGTTCCCGTAACGGTGGAAACACCATATATTTT CASSSRNGGNTIYF
TRBD2 TRBJ2-7 TRBV13 . TGTGCCAGCAGCTTGTGGGCGGGGGGTAACTCCTACGAGCAGTACTTC CASSLWAGGNSYEQYF
. TRBJ1-5 TRBV7-2 . TGTGCCAGCAGCTCCGAGACAGGCAATCAGCCCCAGCATTTT CASSSETGNQPQHF
TRBD1 TRBJ1-6 TRBV27 . TGTGCCAGCAGTTTGGGACAGGGAAACTCACCCCTCCACTTT CASSLGQGNSPLHF
TRBD1 TRBJ2-7 TRBV4-1 . TGCGCCAGCAGCCACCCCGGGACAGGGGGAAACGACGAGCAGTACTTC CASSHPGTGGNDEQYF
TRBD1 TRBJ2-7 TRBV30 . TGTGCCTGGAGTGTACGGACAGGGGGCGAGTACTTC CAWSVRTGGEYF
TRBD2 TRBJ2-1 TRBV4-3 . TGCGCCAGCAGCCAAGCCACCCCGAGGGCGGGGGGCAACAATGAGCAGTTCTTC CASSQATPRAGGNNEQFF
. TRBJ2-5 TRBV5-1 . TGCGCCAGCAGCTTGGGTAGAGGTATACAAGAGACCCAGTACTTC CASSLGRGIQETQYF
TRBD1 TRBJ1-2 TRBV6-1 . TGTGCCAGCAGTTTAGACAGGGTTGGCTACACCTTC CASSLDRVGYTF
. TRBJ1-4 TRBV30 few TGTGCCTGGAGTTCCTACGGGGGGCAAGGCGAAAAACTGTTTTTT CAWSSYGGQGEKLFF
TRBD2 TRBJ2-7 TRBV27 . TGTGCCAGCGGGGGTGCGGGAGGTTCGTACGAGCAGTACTTC CASGGAGGSYEQYF
TRBD1 TRBJ1-1 TRBV6-5 . TGTGCCAGCAGTGTTCGGGGACAGAAGAACACTGAAGCTTTCTTT CASSVRGQKNTEAFF
. TRBJ2-1 TRBV9 . TGTGCCAGCAGCGCCCCTTTAGGAGGAAATGAGCAGTTCTTC CASSAPLGGNEQFF
. TRBJ2-6 TRBV5-8 once TGTGCCAGCAGCCACCGGGGAGTGGGGGCCAACGTCCTGACTTTC CASSHRGVGANVLTF
TRBD1 TRBJ2-1 TRBV25-1 once TGTGCCAGCAGTGAATCGGGACAGCGGAGCTCCTACAATGAGCAGTTCTTC CASSESGQRSSYNEQFF
. TRBJ2-1 TRBV5-4 . TGTGCCAGCAGCCTTAGTGGGGGGGCCCGCAATGAGCAGTTCTTC CASSLSGGARNEQFF
. TRBJ1-1 TRBV9 . TGTGCCAGCAGCGTAGGGCCAGGGTGGGGTGAAGCTTTCTTT CASSVGPGWGEAFF
TRBD1 TRBJ1-1 TRBV19 . TGTGCCAGTATCCCGACCCACAGGGGGATCACTGAAGCTTTCTTT CASIPTHRGITEAFF
TRBD1 TRBJ1-1 TRBV5-1 . TGCGCCAGCAGCCCGACAGGGGACAACACTGAAGCTTTCTTT CASSPTGDNTEAFF
TRBD2 TRBJ2-3 TRBV6-1 . TGTGCCAGCAGTCTAGCGGGAAGCACAGATACGCAGTATTTT CASSLAGSTDTQYF
TRBD1 TRBJ1-3 TRBV4-3 . TGCGCCAGCAGCCAAGGGACAGGGAGCAACACCATATATTTT CASSQGTGSNTIYF
. TRBJ2-5 TRBV5-1 . TGCGCCAGCAGTCGGGATGGGGACTACCAAGAGACCCAGTACTTC CASSRDGDYQETQYF
. TRBJ2-3 TRBV7-2 many TGTGCCAGCAGCTTAGGGGGGGGCGGGGCAGATACGCAGTATTTT CASSLGGGGADTQYF
. TRBJ2-4 TRBV7-9 . TGTGCCAGCAGCTTAGACACGGCCAAAAACATTCAGTACTTC CASSLDTAKNIQYF
TRBD1 TRBJ2-2 TRBV6-6 . TGTGCCAGCAGCCTGGGACAGACCTTCGGGGAGCTGTTTTTT CASSLGQTFGELFF
. TRBJ1-5 TRBV5-8 . TGTGCCAGCAGCTCCTTGATGGGCGGGTTAGGGAATCAGCCCCAGCATTTT CASSSLMGGLGNQPQHF